Below, 18 T cell receptor beta chains from the same sample are listed, as sequenced in a study of shared clonotypes between healthy human individuals. TCRdb's copy holds only in-frame clones and misses some; the assay was immunoSEQ multiplex PCR. The sample lists about 870,000 clones, 92% seen once, with around 24% in the top ten. Naive CD8 cells, CD45RO-negative and positively selected for CCR7, excluded terminally differentiated effector memory CD45RA+ cells. The material sequenced was naive CD8+ T cells sorted from blood. These receptors all come from a man aged 25 to 45 in good health.

The V gene is TRBV4-3, the J gene TRBJ2-2; 12 bases align to TRBD2. V was pared by 3 bases and J by 7 bases, with 12 bases of the junction left unmatched. CDR1 is LGHNA, CDR2 YSLEER, per germline. The CDR3 sequence is 18 residues long. The CDR3 region has the DNA TGCGCCAGCAGCCAGACCGGACTAGCGGGATCTATCCGCGGGGAGCTGTTTTTT. This codes for CASSQTGLAGSIRGELFF.

This chain connects TRBV11-3 to TRBJ2-4, with D possibly being TRBD1 or TRBD2 (5 bases each). Trimming removed 7 bases from V and 15 bases from J, with 22 bases in between. The germline V gene encodes CDR1 SGHNT and CDR2 YENEEA. The CDR3 spans 13 residues. CDR3 sequence reads: CASKNRDPTGGYF. The CDR3 DNA sequence: TGTGCCAGCAAAAACCGGGACCCCACTGGCGGGTACTTC.

J is TRBJ2-4 and V is TRBV5-8; 11 nucleotides match TRBD2. The CDR3 contains 18 residues. Germline V lookup: CDR1 SGHTS, CDR2 YDEGEE. V was clipped by 4 bases and J by 4 bases; unmatched bases: 13. The CDR3, as DNA: TGTGCCAGCAGCCCGGGACTAGCGGCGTCCCTGGAGAAAAACATTCAGTACTTC. Its protein is CASSPGLAASLEKNIQYF.

The rearrangement links TRBV4-1 to TRBJ2-2; TRBD2 matches at 9 bases. The V and J ends lost 1 base and 6 bases, in that order; junction bases with no gene match: 6. There are 16 residues in the CDR3. Germline V gene lookup returns CDR1 MGHRA and CDR2 YSYEKL. The chain's CDR3 is CASSQVAAGGAGELFF. DNA for the CDR3: TGCGCCAGCAGCCAAGTAGCAGCGGGAGGTGCCGGGGAGCTGTTTTTT.

The rearrangement joins TRBV13 to TRBJ2-7; D might be TRBD1 or TRBD2, each matching 5 bases. This CDR3 region has 16 residues. Germline CDR1 is PRHDT and CDR2 is FYEKMQ (reference sequence). Trimming removed 5 bases at V and 7 bases at J, with 24 bases between. The CDR3 here is CASSQSRDPVIGEQYF. In DNA form, the CDR3 reads TGTGCCAGCAGCCAAAGCCGGGACCCCGTTATTGGGGAGCAGTACTTC.

The V and J genes are TRBV5-5 and TRBJ2-7, with 7 bases identical to TRBD2. The CDR3 is 14 residues long. Germline V gene lookup returns CDR1 SGHKS and CDR2 YYEKEE (reference sequence). V lost 0 bases and J lost 7; bases outside the gene matches: 7. The CDR3 nucleotides are TGTGCCAGCAGCTTGGAAAGGGGAGGGAAGGAGCAGTACTTC. Translated: CASSLERGGKEQYF.

The chain combines TRBV27 with TRBJ2-7; TRBD2 agrees at 13 bases. The CDR3 consists of 15 residues. CDR1 and CDR2 (germline): MNHEY, SMNVEV (reference sequence). After removal of 8 bases from V and 2 bases from J, the junction contained 6 bases not matched to a gene. This CDR3 is CASAAGTSGTYEQYF. The DNA of the CDR3 is TGTGCCAGCGCCGCCGGGACTAGCGGGACCTACGAGCAGTACTTC.

This sequence joins TRBV6-6 and TRBJ2-1; unclear D gene. Germline loops: CDR1 MNHNY, CDR2 SVGAGI (reference sequence). The CDR3 has 14 residues. Trimming stripped 0 bases from V and 8 bases from J, with 11 bases between. The CDR3 loop is CASSYSTGLDEQFF. Here the CDR3 DNA reads TGTGCCAGCAGTTACTCGACTGGGTTGGATGAGCAGTTCTTC.

Comments on this clone: Other DNA sequences in the same sample also yield this CDR3. CDR3 protein: CASSPTSGSSYNEQFF. The CDR3 nucleotides are TGTGCCAGCAGCCCAACTAGCGGAAGCTCCTACAATGAGCAGTTCTTC. The chain combines TRBV7-9 with TRBJ2-1; TRBD2 matches at 8 bases. Trimming removed 5 bases from V and 0 bases from J; junction bases left unmatched: 6. Germline V gene data show CDR1 as SEHNR and CDR2 as FQNEAQ (reference sequence). The CDR3 extends over 16 amino acids.

Points on this clone: The DNA is omitted, as the CDR3 cannot be located on it reliably, and the CDR3 follows TCRdb's listing. The chain carries TRBV21-1 and TRBJ2-2; TRBD2, the table's D call, was not compared with the DNA. TRBV21-1 represents a pseudogene. Including both end residues, the CDR3 is 14 amino acids long. CDR3 sequence: CASYLYECTGELFF.

The chain is built from TRBV27 and TRBJ1-5, with unresolved D. Trimming left V 3 bases short and J 4 bases short, with 10 bases between. CDR3 length: 14 amino acids. Germline-derived CDR1 and CDR2 are MNHEY and SMNVEV (reference sequence). The CDR3 here is CASSFGWKNQPQHF. CDR3 DNA sequence: TGTGCCAGCAGTTTCGGTTGGAAAAATCAGCCCCAGCATTTT.

This chain joins TRBV6-1 and TRBJ2-7; the match to TRBD2 covers 7 bases. The CDR3 totals 15 residues. V gave up 1 base and J gave up 5 bases; unmatched junction bases: 8. Germline V gene lookup returns CDR1 MNHNS and CDR2 SASEGT. DNA for the CDR3: TGTGCCAGCAGTGAAGTTGGGCGGGAGTTTGACGAGCAGTACTTC. It is translated as CASSEVGREFDEQYF.

This clone was picked up a small number of times. The chain carries TRBV7-9 and TRBJ2-3; D not certain. The CDR3 has 12 residues. V gave up 1 base and J gave up 4 bases, with 3 bases separating them. The germline V gene encodes CDR1 SEHNR and CDR2 FQNEAQ (reference sequence). CDR3 amino acids: CASSLDADTQYF. The CDR3, as DNA: TGTGCCAGCAGCTTAGACGCAGATACGCAGTATTTT.

This clone was detected only once. DNA of the CDR3: TGTGCCAGCAGTGAATTTTCAGGGTACGAGCAGTACTTC. As protein: CASSEFSGYEQYF. The chain is built from TRBV6-1 and TRBJ2-7; D perhaps matches TRBD1 (5 bases). CDR1 and CDR2 (germline): MNHNS, SASEGT. Between the trimmed V and J ends, which lost 2 bases and 4 bases, there was a span of 9 bases. This CDR3 is 13 amino acids long.

Only a few counts were recorded for this clone. The gene calls are TRBV27 and TRBJ1-2; D is uncertain. Trimming took off 0 bases at V and 8 bases at J, with 13 bases between the two ends. The CDR3 consists of 14 residues. Looked up from germline, CDR1 is MNHEY and CDR2 is SMNVEV (reference sequence). This chain's CDR3 is CASSLSGSGKGYTF. In DNA, the CDR3 is TGTGCCAGCAGTTTATCGGGCAGTGGCAAGGGCTACACCTTC.

The chain uses TRBV27 and TRBJ2-7; D unclear. The CDR3 consists of 14 residues. Trimming removed 6 bases from V and 0 bases from J, with 12 bases in between. The germline V gene has CDR1 MNHEY and CDR2 SMNVEV (reference sequence). The CDR3 DNA is TGTGCCAGCAGGGGGATGGGCTCCTCCTACGAGCAGTACTTC. Translation gives CASRGMGSSYEQYF.

CDR3 coding DNA: TGTGCCAGCAGCCTACGCTGGCGAAACACCATATATTTT. Its translation: CASSLRWRNTIYF. The chain uses TRBV27 and TRBJ1-3; no definite D call. From germline, CDR1 is MNHEY and CDR2 SMNVEV (reference sequence). V shed 6 bases and J shed 5 bases, with 11 bases lying between them. CDR3 length: 13 residues.

Of note for this clone: The sample has other DNA sequences that encode this CDR3 too. The V call is TRBV5-1, the J call TRBJ2-7; TRBD2 aligns across 8 bases. V lost 3 bases to trimming and J lost 5 bases; unmatched junction nucleotides: 13. Germline V CDR1 and CDR2: SGHRS, YFSETQ. The CDR3 length is 16 residues. CDR3 protein: CASSSTGGGGQNEQYF. The CDR3 region has the DNA TGCGCCAGCAGCTCGACCGGGGGGGGAGGGCAGAACGAGCAGTACTTC.